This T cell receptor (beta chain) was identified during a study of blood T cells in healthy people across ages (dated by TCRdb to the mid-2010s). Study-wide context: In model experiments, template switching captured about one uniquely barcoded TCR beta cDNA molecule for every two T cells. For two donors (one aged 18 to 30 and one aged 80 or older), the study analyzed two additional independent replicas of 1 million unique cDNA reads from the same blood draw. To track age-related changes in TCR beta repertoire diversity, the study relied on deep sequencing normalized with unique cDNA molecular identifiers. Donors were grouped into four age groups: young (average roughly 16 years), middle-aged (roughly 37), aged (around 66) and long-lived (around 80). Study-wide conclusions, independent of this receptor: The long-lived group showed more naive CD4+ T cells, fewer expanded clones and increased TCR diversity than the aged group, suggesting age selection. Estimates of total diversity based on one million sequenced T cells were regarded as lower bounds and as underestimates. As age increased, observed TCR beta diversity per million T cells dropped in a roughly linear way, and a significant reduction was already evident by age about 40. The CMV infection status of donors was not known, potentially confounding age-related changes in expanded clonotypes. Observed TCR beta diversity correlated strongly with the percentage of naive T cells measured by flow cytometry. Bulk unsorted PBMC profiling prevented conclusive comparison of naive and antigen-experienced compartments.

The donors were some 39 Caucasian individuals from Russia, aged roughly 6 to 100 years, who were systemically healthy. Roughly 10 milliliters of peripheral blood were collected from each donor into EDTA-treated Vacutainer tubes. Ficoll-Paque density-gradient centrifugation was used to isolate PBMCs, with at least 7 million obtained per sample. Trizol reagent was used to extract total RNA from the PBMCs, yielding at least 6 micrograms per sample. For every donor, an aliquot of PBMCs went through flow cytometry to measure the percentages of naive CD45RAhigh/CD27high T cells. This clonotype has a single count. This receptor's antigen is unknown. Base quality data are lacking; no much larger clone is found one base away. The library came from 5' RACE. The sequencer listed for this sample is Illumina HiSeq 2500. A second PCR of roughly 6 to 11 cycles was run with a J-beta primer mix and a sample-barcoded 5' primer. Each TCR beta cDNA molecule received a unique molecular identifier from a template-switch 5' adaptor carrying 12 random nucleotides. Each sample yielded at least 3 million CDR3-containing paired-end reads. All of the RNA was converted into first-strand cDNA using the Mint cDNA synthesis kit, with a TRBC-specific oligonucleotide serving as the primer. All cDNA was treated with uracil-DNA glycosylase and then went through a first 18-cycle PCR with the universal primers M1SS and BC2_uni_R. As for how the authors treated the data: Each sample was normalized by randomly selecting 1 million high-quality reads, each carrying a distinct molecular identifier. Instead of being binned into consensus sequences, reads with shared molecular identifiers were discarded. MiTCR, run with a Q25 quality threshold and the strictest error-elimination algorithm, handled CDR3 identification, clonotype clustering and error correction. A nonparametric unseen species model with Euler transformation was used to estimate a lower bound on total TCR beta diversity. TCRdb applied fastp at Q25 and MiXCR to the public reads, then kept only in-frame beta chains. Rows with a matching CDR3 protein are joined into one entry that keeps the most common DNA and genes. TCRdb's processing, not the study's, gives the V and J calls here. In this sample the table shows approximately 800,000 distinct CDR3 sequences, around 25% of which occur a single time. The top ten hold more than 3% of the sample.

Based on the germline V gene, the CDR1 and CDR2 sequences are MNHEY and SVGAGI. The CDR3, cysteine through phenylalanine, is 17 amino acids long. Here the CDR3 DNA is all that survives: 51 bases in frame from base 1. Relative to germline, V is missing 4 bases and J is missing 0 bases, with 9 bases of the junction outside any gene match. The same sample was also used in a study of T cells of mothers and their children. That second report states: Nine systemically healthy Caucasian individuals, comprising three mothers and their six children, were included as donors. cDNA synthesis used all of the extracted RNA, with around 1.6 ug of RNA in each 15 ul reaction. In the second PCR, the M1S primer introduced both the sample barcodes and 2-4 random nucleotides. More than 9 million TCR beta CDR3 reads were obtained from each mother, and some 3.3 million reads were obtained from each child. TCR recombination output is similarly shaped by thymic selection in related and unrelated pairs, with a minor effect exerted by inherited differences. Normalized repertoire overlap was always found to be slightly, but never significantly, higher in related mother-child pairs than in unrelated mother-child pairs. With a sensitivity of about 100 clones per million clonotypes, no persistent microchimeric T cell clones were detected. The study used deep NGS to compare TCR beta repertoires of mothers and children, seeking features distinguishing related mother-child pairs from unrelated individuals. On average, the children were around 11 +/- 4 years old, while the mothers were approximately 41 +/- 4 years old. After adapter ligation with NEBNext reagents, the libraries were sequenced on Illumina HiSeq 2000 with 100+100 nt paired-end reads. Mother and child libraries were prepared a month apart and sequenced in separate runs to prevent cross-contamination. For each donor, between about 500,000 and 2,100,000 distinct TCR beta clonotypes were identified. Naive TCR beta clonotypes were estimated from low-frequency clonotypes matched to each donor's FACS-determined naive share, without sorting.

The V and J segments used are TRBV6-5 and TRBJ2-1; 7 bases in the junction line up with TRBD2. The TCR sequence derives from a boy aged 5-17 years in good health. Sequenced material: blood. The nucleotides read TGTGCCAGCAGTTCCTTCGGCGGGAGAGACTCCTACAATGAGCAGTTCTTC. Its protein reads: CASSSFGGRDSYNEQFF.